This T cell receptor beta chain was retrieved from a study of blood T cell repertoires in COVID-19. Study details: Acute and convalescent COVID-19 specimens originated in the United States, Italy and Spain. In each case, the material was cDNA or gDNA derived from T cells, B-cell-depleted T cells, or PBMCs.

V gave up 5 bases and J gave up 3 bases, with 19 bases separating them. This CDR3 region has 16 residues. CDR1 and CDR2 from the germline V gene are MDHEN and SYDVKM. Repertoires were generated with immunoSEQ multiplex PCR, while TCRdb's copy carries only in-frame clones and drops some. The data hold 350,000 or so clones, with around nine tenths observed a single time. Adults between roughly 18 and 89 years of age took part from 20 to 25 US areas. Assignments of participants to cohorts depended upon their own reported clinical history. The sample was PBMCs or T cells enriched from blood (not recorded which). This sequence joins TRBV28 and TRBJ1-1; the D gene is possibly TRBD1 (5 bases). This TCR derives from a woman aged 25 to 39 who had been exposed to COVID-19. CDR3 region: CASSVGTRGGDTEAFF. DNA of the CDR3: TGTGCCAGCAGTGTCGGTACAAGGGGAGGGGACACTGAAGCTTTCTTT.